The entry below gives a single TCR beta chain sequence along with its context. The antigen remains unidentified. All participating donors were Caucasian adults from Nashville, Tennessee. This specimen belongs to a study of shared clonotypes between healthy human individuals. Findings of the study overall: A few donors had around 5.5% of their naive CD4 clonotypes in common.

Clones were sequenced by immunoSEQ multiplex PCR, and TCRdb holds only the in-frame ones, with some missing. Of 2 million to 2.5 million clones listed, just under 95% are singletons. This clonotype was sampled from a man between 18 and 35 years old in good health. Some clones in this sample may be carry-over from other donors' samples. The sample comprised naive CD4+ T cells from PBMCs. Subset meaning: CD45RA+ positively selected.

Here the CDR3 reads CATKVFTDTQYF. In DNA, the CDR3 is TGTGCCACCAAGGTCTTCACAGATACGCAGTATTTT. The J gene is TRBJ2-3, the V gene TRBV6-1, with D unresolved. Germline CDR1 MNHNS, CDR2 SASEGT. The CDR3 contains 12 residues. V lost 10 bases, J lost 2 bases, and 10 bases lay in between.